These T cell receptor beta chains were read from a single sample in a study of blood T cell repertoires in COVID-19. Assay: immunoSEQ multiplex PCR; the TCRdb copy retains only in-frame clones and omits some. The sample lists more than 150,000 clones, about four fifths occurring once. Sequencing input: peripheral blood. These receptors all come from an elderly woman with COVID-19, enrolled during active disease. The CDR3 runs from the conserved cysteine through the conserved F or W. The order of the fields is V gene, D gene, clone size, CDR3 length, J gene, CDR3 DNA, CDR3 protein. A D gene is named only where the DNA matches it firmly. Not all rows give a size; the values are once, few, many and, for expanded clones, a class.

V: TRBV11-3
D: NA
size: NA
length: 13
J: TRBJ2-7
DNA: TGTGCCAGCAGCCCCACCGGGTTCAGCGAGCAGTACTTC
CDR3: CASSPTGFSEQYF

V: TRBV29-1
D: NA
size: NA
length: 11
J: TRBJ2-2
DNA: TGCAGCGCCGGGAGTACCGGGGAGCTGTTTTTT
CDR3: CSAGSTGELFF

V: TRBV27
D: TRBD1
size: NA
length: 16
J: TRBJ2-7
DNA: TGTGCCAGCAGTCGTTCCGGGACAGGGGGCTCCTACGAGCAGTACTTC
CDR3: CASSRSGTGGSYEQYF

V: TRBV5-1
D: TRBD2
size: few
length: 16
J: TRBJ2-1
DNA: TGCGCCAGCAGCTTGTACCCTAGCGGGGGAATGAATGAGCAGTTCTTC
CDR3: CASSLYPSGGMNEQFF

V: TRBV5-6
D: TRBD1
size: few
length: 17
J: TRBJ1-6
DNA: TGTGCCAGCAGCTGGCGTCAGGGGGAGCGCTATAATTCACCCCTCCACTTT
CDR3: CASSWRQGERYNSPLHF

V: TRBV4-1
D: TRBD1
size: NA
length: 21
J: TRBJ1-3
DNA: TGCGCCAGCAGCCAAGAGCCAGGACCGGGACAGGGGCCCGTCTCTGGAAACACCATATATTTT
CDR3: CASSQEPGPGQGPVSGNTIYF

V: TRBV11-3
D: NA
size: NA
length: 13
J: TRBJ2-3
DNA: TGTGCCAGCAGCTTTACTAGAACAGATACGCAGTATTTT
CDR3: CASSFTRTDTQYF

V: TRBV9
D: TRBD2
size: NA
length: 15
J: TRBJ2-1
DNA: TGTGCCAGCAGCGTAGTATCGCTAGCGGGAGGGCCTGAGTTCTTC
CDR3: CASSVVSLAGGPEFF

V: TRBV24-1
D: TRBD1
size: NA
length: 12
J: TRBJ2-3
DNA: TGTGCCACCAGCGGGGACAGCGATACGCAGTATTTT
CDR3: CATSGDSDTQYF

V: TRBV24-1
D: NA
size: NA
length: 17
J: TRBJ2-3
DNA: TGTGCCACCAGTGATCCAGGGGGCCGCGGGAGTACAGATACGCAGTATTTT
CDR3: CATSDPGGRGSTDTQYF

V: TRBV9
D: TRBD1
size: NA
length: 15
J: TRBJ1-1
DNA: TGTGCCAGCAGCGCACTACAGGGGTCGAACACTGAAGCTTTCTTT
CDR3: CASSALQGSNTEAFF

V: TRBV19
D: NA
size: NA
length: 14
J: TRBJ1-3
DNA: TGTGCCAGTAGTATCTATCCCGTTGGAAACACCATATATTTT
CDR3: CASSIYPVGNTIYF

V: TRBV6-6
D: NA
size: NA
length: 14
J: TRBJ2-1
DNA: TGTGCCAGCAGTTACTCGAGGTACACCAATGAGCAGTTCTTC
CDR3: CASSYSRYTNEQFF

V: TRBV6-5
D: NA
size: NA
length: 14
J: TRBJ2-7
DNA: TGTGCCAGCAGTTACGGGGACACCACCTACGAGCAGTACTTC
CDR3: CASSYGDTTYEQYF

V: TRBV6-1
D: TRBD1
size: NA
length: 14
J: TRBJ2-7
DNA: TGTGCCAGCAGTGAGACAGGGGGACCCTACGAGCAGTACTTC
CDR3: CASSETGGPYEQYF

V: TRBV6-1
D: TRBD2
size: NA
length: 16
J: TRBJ2-3
DNA: TGTGCCAGCAGTGAAGCTCGACTAGCGGGGGGAGATACGCAGTATTTT
CDR3: CASSEARLAGGDTQYF

V: TRBV11-1
D: NA
size: NA
length: 15
J: TRBJ2-3
DNA: TGTGCCAGCAATGCGGAGGGAGCGAGCACAGATACGCAGTATTTT
CDR3: CASNAEGASTDTQYF

V: TRBV19
D: TRBD1
size: NA
length: 13
J: TRBJ1-1
DNA: TGTGCCAGTAGTAACCGGGACAGGGTTGAAGCTTTCTTT
CDR3: CASSNRDRVEAFF

V: TRBV11-2
D: NA
size: NA
length: 14
J: TRBJ1-6
DNA: TGTGCCAGCAGCTTAGATCCTTATAATTCACCCCTCCACTTT
CDR3: CASSLDPYNSPLHF

V: TRBV5-1
D: TRBD1
size: NA
length: 14
J: TRBJ2-7
DNA: TGCGCCAGCAACAACGGACAGGGACCGTACGAGCAGTACTTC
CDR3: CASNNGQGPYEQYF

V: TRBV2
D: TRBD1
size: NA
length: 14
J: TRBJ2-2
DNA: TGTGCCAGCACCACCGGGACAGGGGTCGGGGAGCTGTTTTTT
CDR3: CASTTGTGVGELFF

V: TRBV5-1
D: NA
size: few
length: 15
J: TRBJ2-5
DNA: TGCGCCAGCAGCCAAGAAAGGGAGGTCCAAGAGACCCAGTACTTC
CDR3: CASSQEREVQETQYF

V: TRBV5-1
D: TRBD2
size: NA
length: 16
J: TRBJ2-1
DNA: TGCGCCAGCAGCTCGGCGGGAGGGAGTCTCGGGGATGAGCAGTTCTTC
CDR3: CASSSAGGSLGDEQFF

V: TRBV24-1
D: NA
size: NA
length: 15
J: TRBJ2-7
DNA: TGTGCCACCAGCGAGGGGGGGGCCCGGTCTCACGAGCAGTACTTC
CDR3: CATSEGGARSHEQYF

V: TRBV5-1
D: NA
size: NA
length: 15
J: TRBJ1-4
DNA: TGCGCCAGCAGCTTGGCCCGGGGGGCGGGTGAAAAACTGTTTTTT
CDR3: CASSLARGAGEKLFF

V: TRBV15
D: TRBD1
size: NA
length: 16
J: TRBJ1-5
DNA: TGTGCCACCAGCAGAGGACAGGGAGGAAGCAATCAGCCCCAGCATTTT
CDR3: CATSRGQGGSNQPQHF